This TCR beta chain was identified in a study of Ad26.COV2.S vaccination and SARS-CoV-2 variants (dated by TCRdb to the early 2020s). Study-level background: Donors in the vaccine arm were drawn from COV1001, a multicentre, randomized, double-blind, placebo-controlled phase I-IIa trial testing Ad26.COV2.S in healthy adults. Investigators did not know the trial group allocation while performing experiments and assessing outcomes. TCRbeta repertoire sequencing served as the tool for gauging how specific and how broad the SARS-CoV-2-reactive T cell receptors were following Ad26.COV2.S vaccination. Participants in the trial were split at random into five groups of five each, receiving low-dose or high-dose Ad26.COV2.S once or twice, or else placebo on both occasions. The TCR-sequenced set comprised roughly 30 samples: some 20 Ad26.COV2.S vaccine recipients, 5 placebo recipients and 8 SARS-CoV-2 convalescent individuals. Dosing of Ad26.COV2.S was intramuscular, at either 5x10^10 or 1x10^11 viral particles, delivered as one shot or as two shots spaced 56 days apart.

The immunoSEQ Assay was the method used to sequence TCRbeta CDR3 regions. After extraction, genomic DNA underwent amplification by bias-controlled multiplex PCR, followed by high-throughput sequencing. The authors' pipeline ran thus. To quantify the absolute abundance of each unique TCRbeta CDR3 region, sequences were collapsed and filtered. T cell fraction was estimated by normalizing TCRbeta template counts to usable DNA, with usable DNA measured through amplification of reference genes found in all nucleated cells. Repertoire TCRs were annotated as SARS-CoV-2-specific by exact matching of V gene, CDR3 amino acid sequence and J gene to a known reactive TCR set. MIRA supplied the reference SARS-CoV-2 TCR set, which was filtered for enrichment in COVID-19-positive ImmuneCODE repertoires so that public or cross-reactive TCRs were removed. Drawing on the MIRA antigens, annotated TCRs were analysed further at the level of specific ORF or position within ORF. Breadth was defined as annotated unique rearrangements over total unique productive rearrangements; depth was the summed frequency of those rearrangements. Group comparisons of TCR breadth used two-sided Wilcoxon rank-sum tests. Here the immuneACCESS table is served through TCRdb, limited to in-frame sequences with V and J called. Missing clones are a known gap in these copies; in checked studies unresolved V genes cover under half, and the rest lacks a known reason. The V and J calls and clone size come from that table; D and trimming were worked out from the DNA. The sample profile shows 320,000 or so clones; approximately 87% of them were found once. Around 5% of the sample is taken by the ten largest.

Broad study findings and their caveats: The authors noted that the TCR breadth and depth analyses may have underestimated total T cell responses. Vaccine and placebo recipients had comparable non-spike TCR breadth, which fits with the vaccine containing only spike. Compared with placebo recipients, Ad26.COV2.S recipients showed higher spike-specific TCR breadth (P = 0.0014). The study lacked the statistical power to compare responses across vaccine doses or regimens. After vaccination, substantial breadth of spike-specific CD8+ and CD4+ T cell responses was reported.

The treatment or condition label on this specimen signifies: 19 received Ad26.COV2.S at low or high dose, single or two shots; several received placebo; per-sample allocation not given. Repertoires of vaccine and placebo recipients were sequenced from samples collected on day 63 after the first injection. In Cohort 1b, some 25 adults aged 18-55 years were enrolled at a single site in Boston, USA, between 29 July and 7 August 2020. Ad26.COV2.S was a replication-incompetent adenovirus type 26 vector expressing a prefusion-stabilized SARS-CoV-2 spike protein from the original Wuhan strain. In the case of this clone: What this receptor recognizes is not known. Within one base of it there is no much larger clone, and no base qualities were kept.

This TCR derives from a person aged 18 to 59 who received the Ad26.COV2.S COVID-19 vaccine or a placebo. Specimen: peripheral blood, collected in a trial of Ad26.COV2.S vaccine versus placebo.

CDR3 protein: CASSRGSYTDTQYF. The DNA sequence reads TGTGCCAGCTCCCGCGGGTCCTACACAGATACGCAGTATTTT. The chain is assembled from TRBV18 and TRBJ2-3, and the D gene may be TRBD2, 5 bases matching. CDR3 length: 14 amino acids, cysteine to phenylalanine. This entry keeps only the CDR3 DNA: 42 bases, framed from base 1. The germline V gene gives CDR1 as KGHSH and CDR2 as LQKENI. V is clipped by 6 bases and J by 2 bases, and the sequence between their germline boundaries is 12 bases long.